Here is one TCR beta chain with its context. Profiled with immunoSEQ multiplex PCR; TCRdb holds only in-frame clones, not every one. This sample carries roughly 290,000 clones, approximately 80% of them seen once, and the ten largest clones take around 4.2%. This sample stems from a study of blood T cell repertoires in COVID-19. CDR3 length: 13 residues. V lost 8 bases, J lost 5 bases, and 12 bases lay in between. The genes are TRBV12-3 or TRBV12-4 and TRBJ1-4; possibly TRBD1 for D (6 bases). The sequenced sample was peripheral blood. The sequence came from a woman aged 50 to 65 with active or convalescent COVID-19. CDR3 sequence (DNA): TGTGCCAGCGAAGCCGGGACAAATGAAAAACTGTTTTTT. It specifies CASEAGTNEKLFF.